The rows below give T cell receptor beta chains drawn from one sample of a study of blood T cell repertoires in COVID-19. The protocol was immunoSEQ multiplex PCR, while the TCRdb copy is restricted to in-frame clones and leaves out a portion. The table includes roughly 260,000 clones, about nine tenths detected once. Sequencing input: peripheral blood. The source of these receptors is a man in his 60s who had recovered from COVID-19. Each CDR3 is given with its conserved first and last residue. Each record gives: J gene, D gene, V gene, CDR3 DNA, CDR3 protein. A D gene is named only where the DNA matches it firmly.

j_gene: TRBJ2-7; d_gene: -; v_gene: TRBV6-5; CDR3nt: TGTGCCAGCAGCTACGGCCGCGAGCAGTACTTC; CDR3aa: CASSYGREQYF
j_gene: TRBJ2-3; d_gene: -; v_gene: TRBV5-1; CDR3nt: TGCGCCAGCAAGGCGGGGATCACAGATACGCAGTATTTT; CDR3aa: CASKAGITDTQYF
j_gene: TRBJ1-5; d_gene: -; v_gene: TRBV6-5; CDR3nt: TGTGCCAGCACCCGAGAGGATTATAGCAATCAGCCCCAGCATTTT; CDR3aa: CASTREDYSNQPQHF
j_gene: TRBJ1-2; d_gene: TRBD1; v_gene: TRBV20-1; CDR3nt: TGCAGTGCTAGTTACAGGGGGTTTAATGGCTACACCTTC; CDR3aa: CSASYRGFNGYTF
j_gene: TRBJ1-4; d_gene: TRBD1; v_gene: TRBV6-4; CDR3nt: TGTGCCAGCAGACGCCGGGACAGGGGGCGAACCATCCCTTATAATGAAAAACTGTTTTTT; CDR3aa: CASRRRDRGRTIPYNEKLFF
j_gene: TRBJ1-5; d_gene: -; v_gene: TRBV19; CDR3nt: TGTGCCAGTAGTACCGACAGGAGTAGCCAGCCCCAGCATTTT; CDR3aa: CASSTDRSSQPQHF
j_gene: TRBJ1-5; d_gene: -; v_gene: TRBV7-9; CDR3nt: TGTGCCAGCAGCTCAACTAGCGGGGAGGGGCATCAGCCCCAGCATTTT; CDR3aa: CASSSTSGEGHQPQHF
j_gene: TRBJ2-7; d_gene: TRBD1; v_gene: TRBV4-1; CDR3nt: TGCGCCAGCAGCCACCCGGACAGGGAATCCTACGAGCAGTACTTC; CDR3aa: CASSHPDRESYEQYF
j_gene: TRBJ2-5; d_gene: -; v_gene: TRBV5-5; CDR3nt: TGTGCCAGCAGCCTACAGGGTAAAGAGACCCAGTACTTC; CDR3aa: CASSLQGKETQYF
j_gene: TRBJ2-7; d_gene: -; v_gene: TRBV18; CDR3nt: TGTGCCAGCTCACCGTCCCTAGAGGTTTACGAGCAGTACTTC; CDR3aa: CASSPSLEVYEQYF